These 12 T cell receptor beta chains came from one sample sequenced in a study of graft-versus-host responses after intestinal transplantation. The antigens of these receptors remain unknown. Libraries were prepared by immunoSEQ multiplex PCR; TCRdb keeps only in-frame clonotypes and omits some of them. The repertoire holds some 84,000 clones, with 80% to 85% as singletons. The material sequenced was unstimulated CD4+ T cells sorted from spleen or lymph node cells, taken before intestinal transplant. The receptors originated from a human donor who received an intestinal transplant.

The V and J genes are TRBV15 and TRBJ2-2; a possible D gene is TRBD2 (5 bases). V lost 4 bases, J lost 7 bases, and 10 bases lay in between. The CDR3 contains 13 residues. Germline V gene data show CDR1 as LNHNV and CDR2 as YYDKDF (reference sequence). The CDR3 is CATSKRTDGELFF. The CDR3 DNA follows: TGTGCCACCAGCAAGCGGACGGACGGGGAGCTGTTTTTT.

This clone was counted a single time. The CDR3 sequence: CASSPIIGGASRNNEQFF. CDR3 in DNA: TGTGCCAGCTCACCGATCATTGGGGGGGCCTCTAGGAACAATGAGCAGTTCTTC. The J gene is TRBJ2-1, the V gene TRBV18; D is perhaps TRBD2 (7 bases). This CDR3 is 18 amino acids long. Germline loops: CDR1 KGHSH, CDR2 LQKENI. V was clipped by 3 bases and J by 5 bases, with 23 bases between them.

This clone was detected a few times. J is TRBJ2-7 and V is TRBV6-5, with no clear D. The V gene lost 4 bases and the J gene lost 3 bases, with 7 bases spanning the gap. The CDR3 totals 12 residues. The V gene's germline CDR1 is MNHEY and CDR2 SVGAGI. This CDR3 reads CASSSTYYEQYF. CDR3 coding DNA: TGTGCCAGCAGTTCCACTTACTACGAGCAGTACTTC.

This chain links TRBV5-4 with TRBJ2-7; 8 bases align to TRBD2. Germline loops: CDR1 SGHNT, CDR2 YYREEE (reference sequence). Unmatched junction bases numbered 7, after V lost 4 bases and J lost 1 base. The CDR3 has 15 amino acids. This CDR3 is CASSAGAGESYEQYF. CDR3 DNA: TGTGCCAGCAGCGCAGGAGCGGGAGAATCCTACGAGCAGTACTTC.

This clone showed up just once. The chain employs TRBV18 and TRBJ2-2, with D possibly matching TRBD2 (7 bases). Between the trimmed V and J ends, which lost 2 bases and 4 bases, there was a span of 23 bases. CDR1 is KGHSH and CDR2 is LQKENI in the germline V gene. CDR3 length: 19 amino acids. CDR3 in amino acids: CASSPKSHRGAPGTGELFF. DNA of the CDR3: TGTGCCAGCTCACCAAAGTCGCACCGGGGGGCGCCGGGCACCGGGGAGCTGTTTTTT.

On this clone itself: One end of the junction varies from germline; a read error may be responsible. The chain links TRBV7-3 to TRBJ2-1; 10 nucleotides line up with TRBD2. CDR1 is SGHTA and CDR2 is FQGTGA in the germline V gene. This CDR3 is 19 amino acids long. The CDR3 DNA reads TGTGCCAGCAGTTTAAGGGGGACTAGCGCCCCTAGCTCCTACAATGAGCAGTTCTTC. This encodes CASSLRGTSAPSSYNEQFF.

This chain links TRBV7-2 with TRBJ1-2; D not certain. With 1 base removed from V and 8 bases from J, the gap between germline ends came to 11 bases. The germline V gene encodes CDR1 SGHTA and CDR2 FQGNSA. The CDR3 is 13 residues long. The CDR3 DNA follows: TGTGCCAGCAGCTTAGAAGGTCTCAGGGGCTACACCTTC. This codes for CASSLEGLRGYTF.

This clone was counted only a few times. The chain has TRBV27 and TRBJ1-1; perhaps TRBD1 as D (5 bases). Germline V CDR1 and CDR2: MNHEY, SMNVEV (reference sequence). The CDR3 contains 13 residues. V shed 0 bases and J shed 4 bases, with 6 bases lying between them. The CDR3 loop reads CASSLSRGTEAFF. The CDR3 region has the DNA TGTGCCAGCAGTTTATCAAGGGGCACTGAAGCTTTCTTT.

V is TRBV5-4 and J is TRBJ1-6; TRBD1 aligns across 7 bases. The CDR3 loop spans 17 amino acids. Unmatched junction bases numbered 9, after V lost 5 bases and J lost 1 base. Germline values: CDR1 SGHNT, CDR2 YYREEE (reference sequence). In DNA, the CDR3 is TGTGCCAGCAGATCCAGGGGGTTGGGATCCTATAATTCACCCCTCCACTTT. This gives the protein CASRSRGLGSYNSPLHF.

The chain is built from TRBV29-1 and TRBJ1-1; 7 positions agree with TRBD1. V was clipped by 2 bases and J by 6 bases; unmatched bases: 15. The CDR3 runs 16 residues. The germline gives CDR1 SQVTM, CDR2 ANQGSEA. The DNA for the CDR3 is TGCAGCGTTGAATACCTCAGGTACAGGGGAAGGCCTGAAGCTTTCTTT. It translates to CSVEYLRYRGRPEAFF.

The genes are TRBV9 and TRBJ2-5, with TRBD2 matching 8 bases. The CDR3 loop spans 15 amino acids. The trim removed 4 bases at V and 5 bases at J, leaving 10 bases unmatched. CDR1 and CDR2 (germline): SGDLS, YYNGEE. Here the CDR3 DNA reads TGTGCCAGCAGCCTAGGCCCGGGAGGGGGGGAGACCCAGTACTTC. Translated, it gives CASSLGPGGGETQYF.

The V and J genes are TRBV28 and TRBJ1-4; TRBD1 might be the D (5 bases). V lost 6 bases, J lost 8 bases, and 10 bases lay in between. CDR1 is MDHEN, CDR2 SYDVKM, per germline. The CDR3 sequence is 12 residues long. The CDR3 coding sequence is TGTGCCAGCAGCGGACAAACCGAAAAACTGTTTTTT. Translation gives CASSGQTEKLFF.